The T cell receptor (beta chain) described here comes from a study of blood T cell repertoires in COVID-19. The germline V gene has CDR1 MDHEN and CDR2 SYDVKM. The CDR3 runs to 14 residues. V was cut by 5 bases and J by 8 bases, with 18 bases left in between. Some clones are missing from TCRdb's copy, which holds only in-frame ones; the method was immunoSEQ multiplex PCR. In the table there are some 300,000 clones, under 90% of which are singletons. This clone came up once. The sample taken for sequencing was PBMCs or T cells enriched from blood (not recorded which). The sequence was collected from a woman in her 50s who had been exposed to COVID-19. J is TRBJ1-2 and V is TRBV28; no definite D call. The CDR3 bases are TGTGCCAGCAGTCCTTCCCCTCCGGGTCCGGGCTACACCTTC. Protein sequence: CASSPSPPGPGYTF.